Listed here is a single TCR beta chain. Its antigen is still unknown. No much larger clone exists at a distance of one base, and base qualities are not known. The immunoSEQ Assay, a bias-controlled multiplex PCR, was used to amplify TCRbeta CDR3 regions from genomic DNA. As for the authors' bioinformatics: Nucleated cell counts per sample were estimated from amplification of reference gene primers within the assay. To quantify the absolute abundance of each unique TCRbeta CDR3 rearrangement, sequence reads were collapsed and filtered. Productive Simpson clonality was computed per sample as the square root of Simpson's diversity index over productive rearrangements. As stored in TCRdb, this immuneACCESS dataset retains in-frame rearrangements with V and J assigned. A fraction of the clones does not appear; measured against another copy, unresolved V genes explain less than half of the discrepancy, and the remainder lacks a known reason. For V, J and clone size, that table is used; D and trimming come from the DNA. For this sample the table gives about 90,000 clones, of which around 93% were detected only once. The ten largest clonotypes hold about 1.8% of the sample.

Each collaborating institution followed its own protocols to collect whole blood in K2EDTA tubes. For TCRbeta analysis, collaborator samples were shipped as frozen whole blood, as isolated PBMCs, or as DNA extracted from either sample type. The sample belongs to a study of blood T cell repertoires in COVID-19 (dated by TCRdb to about 2020). Notes on the research overall: Collaborator samples came from the United States, Italy and Spain and covered acute and convalescent phases of COVID-19. The material from the prospective study consisted of cDNA or gDNA derived from T cells, B-cell-depleted T cells, or PBMCs. Subjects who had been exposed to COVID-19, were actively infected with it, or had recovered from it provided the deeply sampled blood TCRbeta repertoires that made up the dataset. A freely available public database, intended as a resource for researchers studying the immune response to SARS-CoV-2, is where the repertoires were released. Samples were obtained from the ongoing ImmuneRACE study (first 160 participants) and from over 1,000 subjects provided by 6 global collaborators. Nearly every sample came with metadata listing a de-identified subject ID, COVID-19 status, age in years and sex. Where available, HLA class I and class II types were obtained from metadata supplied by the sample provider rather than from assay-based typing. Overall study outcomes, separate from this receptor: The quantity of clinical and demographic metadata differed by source and by participant and was supplied without curation.

V is reduced by 6 bases and J by 5 bases, leaving a spacing of 16 bases between them. Based on the germline V gene (reference sequence), the CDR1 and CDR2 sequences are MNHEY and SMNVEV. From the cysteine through the phenylalanine, the CDR3 covers 14 amino acids. Only CDR3 DNA is held: 42 bases, read in frame from base 1. The receptor chain draws on TRBV27 and TRBJ1-1, with TRBD1 tentatively as D gene (5 bases match). The sequencing sample was made of peripheral blood. This clonotype originated in a human donor with active COVID-19. The donor label of this sample is uncertain. The CDR3 protein sequence reads: CASSTQEGWTEAFF. DNA sequence: TGTGCCAGCAGCACCCAGGAGGGGTGGACTGAAGCTTTCTTT.